The source of this T cell receptor (beta chain) is a study of blood T cell repertoires in COVID-19. About the study: Researchers got acute and convalescent COVID-19 samples from the United States, Italy and Spain.

The CDR3 loop spans 12 amino acids. Germline lookup yields CDR1 SGHTA and CDR2 FQGNSA. Trimming at V came to 3 bases and at J to 13 bases, leaving 3 bases not matched to a gene. Repertoires were generated with immunoSEQ multiplex PCR, while TCRdb's copy carries only in-frame clones and drops some. The sample yields some 74,000 clones, under 85% seen once. The chain uses TRBV7-2 and TRBJ1-6, with 7 nucleotides matching TRBD1. The specimen was peripheral blood. The source of this sequence is a woman between 45 and 60 years old with acute or convalescent COVID-19. CDR3 DNA sequence: TGTGCCAGCAGCTTGGGACAGTGGCCCCTCCACTTT. Encoded protein: CASSLGQWPLHF.